This passage covers 32 T cell receptor beta chains from one sample sequenced in a study of PD-1 blockade in classical Hodgkin lymphoma. There was relapse after autologous stem cell transplantation in every patient, and there was variation in brentuximab vedotin exposure. This table comes from immunoSEQ multiplex PCR, and its TCRdb copy is limited to in-frame clones, with some not included. This table holds tens of thousands of clones, roughly 70% found once. This material consisted of peripheral blood mononuclear cells (PBMCs), taken before the second cycle of nivolumab. The receptor set was obtained from a human donor with classical Hodgkin lymphoma.

The CDR3 DNA is TGCGCCAGCAGCTTGGATGGGAGCTCCTACGAGCAGTACGTC. Its protein is CASSLDGSSYEQYV. The chain employs TRBV5-1 and TRBJ2-7; possibly TRBD2 for D (5 bases). This CDR3 spans 14 amino acids. The germline gives CDR1 SGHRS, CDR2 YFSETQ. The germline V and J ends were trimmed by 0 bases and 0 bases, with 7 bases remaining between them.

This chain links TRBV6-5 with TRBJ1-6; 7 positions match TRBD1. The CDR3 spans 13 residues. The germline CDR1 and CDR2 sequences are MNHEY and SVGAGI. J was trimmed by 8 bases and V by 2 bases; bases with no gene match: 0. Written as DNA, the CDR3 is TGTGCCAGCAGTTACGACAGGGATTCACCCCTCCACTTT. This gives the protein CASSYDRDSPLHF.

The sample holds a few counts of this clone. The rearrangement links TRBV7-9 to TRBJ1-1; no clear D gene. This CDR3 has 14 residues. V lost 5 bases, J lost 0 bases, and 10 bases lay in between. CDR1 is SEHNR, CDR2 FQNEAQ, per germline (reference sequence). CDR3 protein: CASSKGVVNTEAFF. Written as DNA, the CDR3 is TGTGCCAGCAGCAAAGGTGTGGTGAACACTGAAGCTTTCTTT.

This clone was seen more than once but under ten times. The V gene is TRBV7-2, the J gene TRBJ1-3, with D uncertain. Germline CDR1 and CDR2: SGHTA and FQGNSA. There are 12 residues in the CDR3. Trimming took off 3 bases at V and 4 bases at J, with 4 bases between the two ends. CDR3 loop: CASSLGGNTIYF. The CDR3 nucleotides read TGTGCCAGCAGCTTGGGGGGAAACACCATATATTTT. Using reference TRBV7-2 and TRBJ1-3 for the parts outside the CDR3, the full variable domain is GAGVSQSPSNKVTEKGKDVELRCDPISGHTALYWYRQSLGQGLEFLIYFQGNSAPDKSGLPSDRFSAERTGGSVSTLTIQRTQQEDSAVYLCASSLGGNTIYFGEGSWLTVV.

The chain links TRBV19 to TRBJ1-1; 7 nucleotides align to TRBD1. The J segment lost 2 bases and the V segment lost 5 bases, leaving 8 bases of the junction unmatched. CDR1 is LNHDA, CDR2 SQIVND, per germline (reference sequence). The CDR3 covers 15 residues. The CDR3 DNA reads TGTGCCAGTAGTCGCCAGGGGGTCATAAACACTGAAGCTTTCTTT. Protein product: CASSRQGVINTEAFF.

The chain recombines TRBV7-8 with TRBJ2-1, with D perhaps given as TRBD1 or TRBD2 (6 bases each). Germline assignment: CDR1 SGHVS and CDR2 FQNEAQ. This CDR3 spans 15 amino acids. Deletions cut 7 bases from V and 3 bases from J, with 16 bases between. The CDR3 coding sequence is TGTGCCAGCAATCCCCCGGGGGCGGGCTACAATGAGCAGTTCTTC. Amino acids: CASNPPGAGYNEQFF. The whole variable domain, filled in from reference TRBV7-8 and TRBJ2-1, reads GAGVSQSPRYKVAKRGQDVALRCDPISGHVSLFWYQQALGQGPEFLTYFQNEAQLDKSGLPSDRFFAERPEGSVSTLKIQRTQQEDSAVYLCASNPPGAGYNEQFFGPGTRLTVL.

The chain combines TRBV29-1 with TRBJ2-3; 13 positions agree with TRBD2. With V trimmed by 6 bases and J by 6 bases, 12 bases remained unmatched. CDR3 size: 16 residues. CDR1 SQVTM and CDR2 ANQGSEA come from the germline V gene. The CDR3 is CSVLRLAGGLRDTQYF. The DNA of the CDR3 is TGCAGCGTCCTAAGACTAGCGGGGGGTCTTAGGGATACGCAGTATTTT.

Ten or more counts support this clone. The V gene is TRBV9, the J gene TRBJ2-5; 8 bases agree with TRBD2. Germline V CDR1 and CDR2: SGDLS, YYNGEE. J was trimmed by 2 bases and V by 0 bases; bases with no gene match: 6. The CDR3 contains 16 residues. The CDR3 region is CASSVGISGVQETQYF. The CDR3 nucleotides are TGTGCCAGCAGCGTAGGGATTAGCGGGGTACAAGAGACCCAGTACTTC.

This clone occurred once. V usage is TRBV10-3 and J usage is TRBJ2-2, with a weak D call TRBD1 (6 bases). The CDR3 runs to 15 residues. CDR1 is ENHRY and CDR2 is SYGVKD in the germline V gene. V lost 2 bases, J lost 2 bases, and 9 bases lay in between. CDR3 in amino acids: CAISERQANTGELFF. The CDR3 nucleotides read TGTGCCATCAGTGAGCGACAGGCCAACACCGGGGAGCTGTTTTTT.

V usage is TRBV27 and J usage is TRBJ2-7; 10 bases align to TRBD1. The CDR3 consists of 13 residues. The junction had 8 bases not matched to a gene; V was cut back by 9 bases and J by 6 bases. Germline CDR1 and CDR2: MNHEY and SMNVEV (reference sequence). The CDR3 region is CARDRGGFCEQYF. Written as DNA, the CDR3 is TGTGCCAGGGACAGGGGGGGATTTTGCGAGCAGTACTTC.

J is TRBJ1-4 and V is TRBV27; 11 bases line up with TRBD1. The junction had 14 bases not matched to a gene; V was cut back by 5 bases and J by 3 bases. Looked up from germline, CDR1 is MNHEY and CDR2 is SMNVEV (reference sequence). There are 19 residues in the CDR3. CDR3 region: CASSPRTGGLGRANEKLFF. The CDR3, as DNA: TGTGCCAGCAGTCCTCGGACAGGGGGCTTGGGGAGGGCTAATGAAAAACTGTTTTTT.

This chain joins TRBV30 and TRBJ1-6; 8 nucleotides align to TRBD1. Unmatched junction bases numbered 7, after V lost 3 bases and J lost 9 bases. The CDR3 runs to 14 residues. Germline CDR1 GTSNPN, CDR2 SVGIG (reference sequence). In nucleotides, the CDR3 is TGTGCCTGGAGGGGACAGGCTGATAGTTCACCCCTCCACTTT. Its translation is CAWRGQADSSPLHF.

In its sample, this clone was seen once. J is TRBJ2-5 and V is TRBV27; TRBD2 aligns across 14 bases. The DNA matches TRBJ2-7 better at its end, which makes the J call doubtful. The CDR3 consists of 18 residues. In germline, CDR1 is MNHEY, CDR2 SMNVEV (reference sequence). CDR3 DNA sequence: TGTGCCAGCAGAACGACTAGCGGGAGGGCCAGTTCACGCTACGAGCAGTACTTC. Its protein is CASRTTSGRASSRYEQYF.

The chain carries TRBV19 and TRBJ1-6, with 11 positions matching TRBD1. V was pared by 5 bases and J by 10 bases, with 10 bases of the junction left unmatched. This CDR3 has 16 amino acids. From germline, CDR1 is LNHDA and CDR2 SQIVND (reference sequence). CDR3 in DNA: TGTGCCAGTAGTTTCGGACAGGGGGCAACGGGATCACCCCTCCACTTT. It encodes CASSFGQGATGSPLHF.

This clone was detected a few times. The J gene is TRBJ1-2, the V gene TRBV4-1, with 8 bases lining up with TRBD1. Germline CDR1 is MGHRA and CDR2 is YSYEKL. V gave up 4 bases and J gave up 0 bases; unmatched junction bases: 13. This CDR3 spans 18 amino acids. The CDR3 coding sequence is TGCGCCAGCAGCCCTCGGACAGGGACGTGGATTACTAACTATGGCTACACCTTC. Translated, it gives CASSPRTGTWITNYGYTF.

This clone was seen once. The chain links TRBV7-3 to TRBJ2-1, with TRBD2 matching over 8 bases. Trimming at V came to 0 bases and at J to 9 bases, leaving 7 bases not matched to a gene. CDR1 and CDR2 (germline): SGHTA, FQGTGA. The CDR3 extends over 15 amino acids. The CDR3 DNA reads TGTGCCAGCAGCTTAACCGGGACTAGTTTCGGTGAGCAGTTCTTC. This codes for CASSLTGTSFGEQFF.

V usage is TRBV6-5 and J usage is TRBJ1-1; weak D call: TRBD1 (5 bases). The CDR3 length is 14 residues. Trimming stripped 2 bases from V and 3 bases from J, with 10 bases between. Germline CDR1 MNHEY, CDR2 SVGAGI. As DNA, the CDR3 is TGTGCCAGCAGTTACCCGGGACTCCACACTGAAGCTTTCTTT. Translated: CASSYPGLHTEAFF.

This CDR3 reads CASSLGTSGRDTQYF. The CDR3 region has the DNA TGTGCCAGCAGCTTAGGGACTAGCGGGAGAGATACGCAGTATTTT. The rearrangement joins TRBV7-9 to TRBJ2-3; 13 bases are shared with TRBD2. Losses at the gene ends were 1 base for V and 5 bases for J; bases not matched to a gene: 0. This CDR3 region has 15 residues. Germline V gene lookup returns CDR1 SEHNR and CDR2 FQNEAQ (reference sequence).

This clone came up once. This chain joins TRBV28 and TRBJ1-4; D is possibly TRBD1 (6 bases). In germline, CDR1 is MDHEN, CDR2 SYDVKM. Trimming took 5 bases from V and 4 from J, leaving 14 bases between them. The CDR3 runs 15 residues. CDR3 in amino acids: CASSTTGQYNEKLFF. The CDR3 DNA sequence: TGTGCCAGCAGTACGACGGGACAATATAATGAAAAACTGTTTTTT.

The genes are TRBV27 and TRBJ1-1, with D tentatively TRBD1 (5 bases). This CDR3 region has 14 residues. Trimming cost V 2 bases and J 4 bases, with 11 bases left between them. Looked up from germline, CDR1 is MNHEY and CDR2 is SMNVEV (reference sequence). In DNA, the CDR3 is TGTGCCAGCAGTTTAGTAGTCCAGGGCACTGAAGCTTTCTTT. This gives the protein CASSLVVQGTEAFF.

This chain joins TRBV6-5 and TRBJ2-7; 7 bases fit TRBD1. The germline gives CDR1 MNHEY, CDR2 SVGAGI. This CDR3 has 14 amino acids. Trimming cost V 9 bases and J 1 base; bases outside gene matches: 9. The CDR3 DNA is TGTGCCAGTTATGGCAGGGGGTTTTCCTACGAGCAGTACTTC. This translates into CASYGRGFSYEQYF.

The chain is built from TRBV7-2 and TRBJ2-1; 11 bases fit TRBD1. The CDR3 has 17 residues. Germline CDR1 SGHTA, CDR2 FQGNSA. V dropped 2 bases and J dropped 4; count of bases not matched to a gene: 7. For the CDR3, the DNA is TGTGCCAGCAGCTTACAGTCCGGGACAGGGGGGTACAATGAGCAGTTCTTC. Protein sequence: CASSLQSGTGGYNEQFF.

DNA for the CDR3: TGTGCCAGCAGTTTACCCGGACCGCCGAATCAGCCCCAGCATTTT. As protein: CASSLPGPPNQPQHF. This chain connects TRBV28 to TRBJ1-5; no definite D call. The germline V and J ends were trimmed by 2 bases and 4 bases, with 12 bases remaining between them. Per the germline V gene, CDR1 is MDHEN and CDR2 is SYDVKM. This CDR3 has 15 residues.

The chain links TRBV7-9 to TRBJ2-1; the D gene could be TRBD1 or TRBD2 (6 bases each). V was shortened by 1 base and J by 10 bases, with 14 bases between the two germline ends. Germline values: CDR1 SEHNR, CDR2 FQNEAQ (reference sequence). The CDR3 is made up of 14 amino acids. CDR3 sequence (DNA): TGTGCCAGCAGCTTAGGGGGGGCTAGCGACGAGCAGTTCTTC. It encodes CASSLGGASDEQFF.

The chain couples TRBV6-1 to TRBJ1-5; maybe TRBD1 (6 bases). Trimming removed 4 bases from V and 4 bases from J, with 11 bases in between. Germline CDR1 MNHNS, CDR2 SASEGT. This CDR3 contains 14 residues. The CDR3 coding sequence is TGTGCCAGCAGTGCCACAGGGCTAAATCAGCCCCAGCATTTT. This translates into CASSATGLNQPQHF.

The chain combines TRBV27 with TRBJ2-3; a weak D match, TRBD1 (5 bases). V shed 3 bases and J shed 0 bases, with 16 bases lying between them. Per the germline V gene, CDR1 is MNHEY and CDR2 is SMNVEV (reference sequence). The CDR3 is made up of 17 amino acids. CDR3 coding DNA: TGTGCCAGCAGTTTTACGACAGTGATATCTAGCACAGATACGCAGTATTTT. Its protein product is CASSFTTVISSTDTQYF.

The chain is built from TRBV18 and TRBJ2-2; D is possibly TRBD2 (5 bases). The CDR3 contains 13 residues. V lost 2 bases to trimming and J lost 5 bases, with 6 bases between them. CDR1 is KGHSH, CDR2 LQKENI, per germline. The CDR3, as DNA: TGTGCCAGCTCACCAAGCGGTACCGGGGAGCTGTTTTTT. It specifies CASSPSGTGELFF. Using reference TRBV18 and TRBJ2-2 for the parts outside the CDR3, the full variable domain is NAGVMQNPRHLVRRRGQEARLRCSPMKGHSHVYWYRQLPEEGLKFMVYLQKENIIDESGMPKERFSAEFPKEGPSILRIQQVVRGDSAAYFCASSPSGTGELFFGEGSRLTVL.

The J gene is TRBJ1-2, the V gene TRBV7-9; D is perhaps TRBD1 (5 bases). CDR1 is SEHNR and CDR2 is FQNEAQ in the germline V gene (reference sequence). The CDR3 length is 12 residues. V lost 3 bases and J lost 7, with 9 bases in between. The CDR3 loop reads CASSFSGTGYTF. The CDR3 DNA reads as TGTGCCAGCAGCTTTTCAGGGACTGGCTACACCTTC.

This rearrangement joins TRBV28 to TRBJ1-1; D is uncertain. The CDR3 totals 13 residues. Per germline, CDR1 MDHEN and CDR2 SYDVKM. Trimming pared 6 bases from V and 4 bases from J, leaving 12 bases between. The CDR3 loop reads CASRVVAGTEAFF. CDR3 in DNA: TGTGCCAGCAGGGTCGTAGCCGGCACTGAAGCTTTCTTT.

The chain carries TRBV25-1 and TRBJ1-1, with 8 bases fitting TRBD1. The V segment lost 4 bases and the J segment 5 bases; nucleotides outside the gene matches: 6. Per germline, CDR1 MGHDK and CDR2 SYGVNS. This CDR3 region has 14 residues. The CDR3 DNA follows: TGTGCCAGCAGTGCCTATACAGGGGGGACTGAAGCTTTCTTT. This gives the protein CASSAYTGGTEAFF.

The chain recombines TRBV5-1 with TRBJ2-3; TRBD2 matches 9 bases. The CDR3 loop spans 23 amino acids. CDR1 is SGHRS, CDR2 YFSETQ, per germline. The junction had 31 bases not matched to a gene; V was cut back by 3 bases and J by 5 bases. The CDR3 bases are TGCGCCAGCAGCTGGGGGACTAGCAGAATATCCCGCCCCAGGTCGGGTTGGGGAGATACGCAGTATTTT. This encodes CASSWGTSRISRPRSGWGDTQYF.

The chain has TRBV19 and TRBJ2-2; possibly TRBD2 for D (6 bases). The germline V and J ends were trimmed by 5 bases and 2 bases, with 15 bases remaining between them. There are 16 residues in the CDR3. Per the germline V gene, CDR1 is LNHDA and CDR2 is SQIVND (reference sequence). The CDR3 here is CASSPRESFNTGELFF. The CDR3 region has the DNA TGTGCCAGTAGTCCTCGGGAGAGCTTTAACACCGGGGAGCTGTTTTTT.